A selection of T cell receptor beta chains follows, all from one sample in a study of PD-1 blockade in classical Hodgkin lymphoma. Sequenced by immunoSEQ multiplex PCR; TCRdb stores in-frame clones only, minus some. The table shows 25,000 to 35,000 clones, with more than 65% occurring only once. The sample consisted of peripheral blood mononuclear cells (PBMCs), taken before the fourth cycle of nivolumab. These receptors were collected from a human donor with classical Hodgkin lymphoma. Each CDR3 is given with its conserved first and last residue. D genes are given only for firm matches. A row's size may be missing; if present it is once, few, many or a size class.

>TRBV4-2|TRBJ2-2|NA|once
CASSQVGNTGELFF
TGTGCCAGCAGCCAAGTGGGAAACACCGGGGAGCTGTTTTTT
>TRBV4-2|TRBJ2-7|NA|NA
CASNRSSGLSYEQYF
TGTGCCAGCAATAGATCGTCGGGGCTCTCCTACGAGCAGTACTTC
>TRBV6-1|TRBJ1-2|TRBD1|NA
CASGTGSGYGYTF
TGTGCCAGTGGGACAGGGAGCGGCTATGGCTACACCTTC
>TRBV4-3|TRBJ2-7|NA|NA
CASSQENVGLYSYEQYF
TGCGCCAGCAGCCAAGAAAACGTGGGACTTTACTCCTACGAGCAGTACTTC
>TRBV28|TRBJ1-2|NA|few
CASSFSGIFYGYTF
TGTGCCAGCAGTTTTTCAGGGATTTTCTATGGCTACACCTTC
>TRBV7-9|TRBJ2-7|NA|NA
CASSSGTSYYEQYF
TGTGCCAGCAGCTCCGGGACATCCTACTACGAGCAGTACTTC
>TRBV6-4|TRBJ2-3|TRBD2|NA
CASSKAGGPDTQYF
TGTGCCAGCAGTAAAGCGGGGGGGCCAGATACGCAGTATTTT
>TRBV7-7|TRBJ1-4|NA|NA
CASSQGGESGKLFF
TGTGCTAGCAGCCAGGGTGGCGAATCGGGAAAACTGTTTTTT
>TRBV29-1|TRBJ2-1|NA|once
CSVEGLGNEQFF
TGCAGCGTTGAGGGATTAGGGAATGAGCAGTTCTTC
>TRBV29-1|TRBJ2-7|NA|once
CSVAPGDEQYF
TGCAGCGTTGCCCCCGGGGACGAGCAGTACTTC
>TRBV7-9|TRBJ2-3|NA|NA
CASSLGQSAVITQYF
TGTGCCAGCAGCTTAGGGCAGAGCGCGGTCATCACGCAGTATTTT
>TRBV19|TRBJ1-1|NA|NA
CASSMGRESEAFF
TGTGCCAGTAGTATGGGCAGGGAGTCTGAAGCTTTCTTT
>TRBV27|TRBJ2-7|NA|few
CASGTRQLYEQYF
TGTGCCAGCGGTACCCGACAGCTCTACGAGCAGTACTTC
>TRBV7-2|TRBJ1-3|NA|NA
CASSSLGSGNTIYF
TGTGCCAGCAGCTCGCTCGGCTCTGGAAACACCATATATTTT
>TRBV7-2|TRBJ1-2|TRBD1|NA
CASSPRTGRGYTF
TGTGCCAGCAGCCCCCGGACAGGGAGGGGCTACACCTTC
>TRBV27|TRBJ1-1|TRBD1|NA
CASSTGVAGMNTEAFF
TGTGCCAGCAGTACAGGGGTCGCTGGGATGAACACTGAAGCTTTCTTT
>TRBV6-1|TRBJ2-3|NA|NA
CASSEEAMDTQYF
TGTGCCAGCAGTGAAGAGGCCATGGATACGCAGTATTTT
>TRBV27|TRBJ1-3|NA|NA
CASSGTGNTIYF
TGTGCCAGCAGTGGAACGGGAAACACTATATATTTT
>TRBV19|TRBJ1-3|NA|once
CASRPIAHSGNTIYF
TGTGCCAGTAGACCTATAGCTCACTCTGGAAACACCATATATTTT
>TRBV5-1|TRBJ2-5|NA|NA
CASSLVGGTETQYF
TGCGCCAGCAGCTTGGTTGGAGGGACAGAGACCCAGTACTTC
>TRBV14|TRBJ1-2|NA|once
CASSQDYANYGYTF
TGTGCCAGCAGCCAAGATTACGCTAACTATGGCTACACCTTC
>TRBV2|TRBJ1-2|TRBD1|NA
CASSGTGQGAVGYTF
TGTGCCAGCAGTGGAACGGGACAGGGGGCCGTTGGCTACACCTTC
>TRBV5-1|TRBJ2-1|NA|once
CASSLTGSSYNEQFF
TGCGCCAGCAGCTTAACAGGGAGCTCCTACAATGAGCAGTTCTTC
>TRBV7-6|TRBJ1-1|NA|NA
CASSLGGRQMNTEAFF
TGTGCCAGCAGCTTAGGGGGGAGACAAATGAACACTGAAGCTTTCTTT
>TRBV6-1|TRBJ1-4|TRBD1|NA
CASPGGSNEKLFF
TGTGCCAGTCCAGGGGGCAGTAATGAAAAACTGTTTTTT
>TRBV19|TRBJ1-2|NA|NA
CATQWGANYGYTF
TGTGCCACCCAGTGGGGGGCGAACTATGGCTACACCTTC
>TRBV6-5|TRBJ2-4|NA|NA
CASSGPGKNIQYF
TGTGCCAGCAGTGGCCCGGGAAAAAACATTCAGTACTTC